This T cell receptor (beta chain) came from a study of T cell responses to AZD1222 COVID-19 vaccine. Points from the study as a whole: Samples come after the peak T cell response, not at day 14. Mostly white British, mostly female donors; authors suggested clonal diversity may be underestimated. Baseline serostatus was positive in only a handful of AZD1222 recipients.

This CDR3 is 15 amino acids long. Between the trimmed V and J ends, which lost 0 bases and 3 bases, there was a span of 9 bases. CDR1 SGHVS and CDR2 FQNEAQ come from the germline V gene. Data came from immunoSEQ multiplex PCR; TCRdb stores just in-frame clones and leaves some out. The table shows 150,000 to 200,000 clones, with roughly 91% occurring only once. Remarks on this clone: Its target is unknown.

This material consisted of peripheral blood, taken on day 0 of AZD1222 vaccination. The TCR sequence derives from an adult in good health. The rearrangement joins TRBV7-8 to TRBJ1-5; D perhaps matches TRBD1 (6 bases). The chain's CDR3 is CASSLAGQINQPQHF. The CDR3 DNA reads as TGTGCCAGCAGCTTAGCAGGACAGATCAATCAGCCCCAGCATTTT. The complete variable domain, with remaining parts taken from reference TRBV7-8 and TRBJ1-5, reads GAGVSQSPRYKVAKRGQDVALRCDPISGHVSLFWYQQALGQGPEFLTYFQNEAQLDKSGLPSDRFFAERPEGSVSTLKIQRTQQEDSAVYLCASSLAGQINQPQHFGDGTRLSIL.